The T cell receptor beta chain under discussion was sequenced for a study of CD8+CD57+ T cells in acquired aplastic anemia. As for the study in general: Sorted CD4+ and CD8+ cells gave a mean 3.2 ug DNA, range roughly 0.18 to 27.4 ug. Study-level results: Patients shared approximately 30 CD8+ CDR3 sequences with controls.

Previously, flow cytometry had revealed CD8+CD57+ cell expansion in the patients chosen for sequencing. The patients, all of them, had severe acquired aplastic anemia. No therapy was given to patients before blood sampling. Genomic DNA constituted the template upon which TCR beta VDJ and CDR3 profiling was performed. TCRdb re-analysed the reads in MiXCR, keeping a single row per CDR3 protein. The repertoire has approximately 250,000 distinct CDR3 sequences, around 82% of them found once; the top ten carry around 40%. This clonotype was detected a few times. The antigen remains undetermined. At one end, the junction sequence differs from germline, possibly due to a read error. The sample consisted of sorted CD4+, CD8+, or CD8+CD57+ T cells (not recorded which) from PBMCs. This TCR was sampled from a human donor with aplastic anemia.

The CDR3: CASSLVGGTYAQYF. The CDR3 nucleotides are TGTGCCAGCAGTTTAGTGGGGGGTACCTATGCGCAGTACTTC. The chain employs TRBV7-2 and TRBJ2-7, with D possibly TRBD2 on 6 matching bases. Germline V gene data show CDR1 as SGHTA and CDR2 as FQGNSA. This CDR3 has 14 residues.